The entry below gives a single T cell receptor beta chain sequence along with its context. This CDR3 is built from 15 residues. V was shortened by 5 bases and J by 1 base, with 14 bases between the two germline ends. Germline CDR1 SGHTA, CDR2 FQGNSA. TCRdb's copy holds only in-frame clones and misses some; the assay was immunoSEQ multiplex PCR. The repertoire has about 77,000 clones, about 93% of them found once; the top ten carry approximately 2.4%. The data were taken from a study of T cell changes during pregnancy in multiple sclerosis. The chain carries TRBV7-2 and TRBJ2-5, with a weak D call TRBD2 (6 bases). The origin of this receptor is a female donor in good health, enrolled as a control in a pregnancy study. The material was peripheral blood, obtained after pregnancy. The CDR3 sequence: CASSPRPGLQETQYF. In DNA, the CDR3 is TGTGCCAGCAGCCCCCGACCGGGACTCCAAGAGACCCAGTACTTC.